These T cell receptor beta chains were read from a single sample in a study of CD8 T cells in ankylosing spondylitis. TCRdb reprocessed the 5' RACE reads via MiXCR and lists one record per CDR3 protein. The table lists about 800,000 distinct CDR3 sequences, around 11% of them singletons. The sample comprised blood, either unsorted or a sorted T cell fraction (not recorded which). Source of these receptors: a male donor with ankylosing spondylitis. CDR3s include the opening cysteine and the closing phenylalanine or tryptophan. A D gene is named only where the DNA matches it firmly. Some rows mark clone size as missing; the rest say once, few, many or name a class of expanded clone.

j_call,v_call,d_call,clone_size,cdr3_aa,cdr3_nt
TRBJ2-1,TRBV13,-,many,CASSFFARAYNEQFF,TGTGCCAGCAGCTTTTTCGCCAGGGCATACAATGAGCAGTTCTTC
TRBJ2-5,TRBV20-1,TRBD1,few,CSAERQGVIETQYF,TGCAGTGCTGAACGACAGGGAGTGATAGAGACCCAGTACTTC
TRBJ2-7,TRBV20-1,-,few,CSASLRTDYEQYF,TGCAGTGCTAGCCTCAGGACCGACTACGAGCAGTACTTC
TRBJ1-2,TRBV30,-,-,CAWSPGPSSAGYTF,TGTGCCTGGAGTCCGGGACCTTCCAGTGCTGGCTACACCTTC
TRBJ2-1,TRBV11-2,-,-,CASSSRVTYNEQFF,TGTGCCAGCAGCTCGCGGGTTACCTACAATGAGCAGTTCTTC
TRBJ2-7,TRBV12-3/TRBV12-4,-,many,CASSRGGRPNNEQYF,TGTGCCAGCAGCCGGGGTGGGAGGCCCAATAACGAGCAGTACTTC
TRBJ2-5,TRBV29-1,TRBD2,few,CSVQTSGIMAETQYF,TGCAGCGTACAGACTAGCGGGATAATGGCAGAGACCCAGTACTTC
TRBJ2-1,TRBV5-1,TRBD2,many,CASSPGLAGAYNEQFF,TGCGCCAGCAGCCCGGGACTAGCGGGAGCCTACAATGAGCAGTTCTTC
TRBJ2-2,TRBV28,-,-,CASDRMSGTGELFF,TGTGCCAGCGATCGTATGTCGGGCACCGGGGAGCTGTTTTTT
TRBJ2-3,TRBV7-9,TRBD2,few,CAPTPGLAGAKDTQYF,TGTGCCCCAACCCCCGGACTAGCGGGAGCAAAAGATACGCAGTATTTT
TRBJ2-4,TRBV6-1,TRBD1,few,CASSPDRASLGIQYF,TGTGCCAGCAGCCCGGACAGGGCGTCCCTTGGCATTCAGTACTTC
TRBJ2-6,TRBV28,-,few,CASKPQGAGANVLTF,TGTGCCAGCAAACCACAGGGAGCTGGGGCCAACGTCCTGACTTTC
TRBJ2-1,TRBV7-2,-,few,CASSRGYSYNEQFF,TGTGCCAGCAGTCGTGGGTACTCCTACAATGAGCAGTTCTTC
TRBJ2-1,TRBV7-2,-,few,CASSPTWTYNEQFF,TGTGCCAGCAGCCCGACTTGGACCTACAATGAGCAGTTCTTC
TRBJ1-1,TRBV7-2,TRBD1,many,CASGAGGAAEAFF,TGTGCCAGCGGGGCAGGGGGCGCGGCTGAAGCTTTCTTT
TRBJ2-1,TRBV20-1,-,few,CSAREGVEAGYNEQFF,TGCAGTGCTAGAGAAGGAGTTGAGGCAGGTTACAATGAGCAGTTCTTC
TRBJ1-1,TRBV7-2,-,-,CASSLDGHGTEAFF,TGTGCCAGCAGCCTAGACGGTCACGGCACTGAAGCTTTCTTT
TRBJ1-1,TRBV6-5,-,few,CASSWVNRETTEAFF,TGTGCCAGCAGTTGGGTCAACAGAGAAACCACTGAAGCTTTCTTT
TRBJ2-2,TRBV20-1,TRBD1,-,CSARGQGLGTGELFF,TGCAGTGCCCGAGGACAGGGCCTTGGCACCGGGGAGCTGTTTTTT
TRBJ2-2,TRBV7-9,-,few,CASSSRAHTGELFF,TGTGCCAGCAGCTCCCGGGCCCACACCGGGGAGCTGTTTTTT
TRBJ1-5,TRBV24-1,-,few,CATSDSGRGYQPQHF,TGTGCCACCAGTGATTCGGGCAGGGGTTATCAGCCCCAGCATTTT
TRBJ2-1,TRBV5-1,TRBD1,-,CASSPTGTGGNEQFF,TGCGCCAGCAGCCCTACAGGGACAGGGGGAAATGAGCAGTTCTTC
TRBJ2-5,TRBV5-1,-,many,CASSLEAGGSQTQYF,TGCGCCAGCAGCTTGGAGGCAGGAGGCAGCCAGACCCAGTACTTC